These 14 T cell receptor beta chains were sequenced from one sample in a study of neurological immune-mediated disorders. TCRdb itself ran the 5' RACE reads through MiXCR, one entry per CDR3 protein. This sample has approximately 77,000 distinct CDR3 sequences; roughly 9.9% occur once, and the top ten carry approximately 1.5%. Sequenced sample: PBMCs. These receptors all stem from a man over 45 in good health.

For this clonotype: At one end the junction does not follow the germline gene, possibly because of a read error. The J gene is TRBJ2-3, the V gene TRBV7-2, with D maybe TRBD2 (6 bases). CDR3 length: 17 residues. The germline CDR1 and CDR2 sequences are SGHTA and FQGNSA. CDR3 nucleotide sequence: TGTGCCAGCAGCTTATTGCGGACTTGCGGGAACACAGATACGCGGTATTTT. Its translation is CASSLLRTCGNTDTRYF.

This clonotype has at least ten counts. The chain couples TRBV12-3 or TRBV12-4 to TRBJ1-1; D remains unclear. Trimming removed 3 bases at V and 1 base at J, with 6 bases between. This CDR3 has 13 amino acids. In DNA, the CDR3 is TGTGCCAGCAGTTTGACACCGAACACTGAAGCTTTCTTT. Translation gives CASSLTPNTEAFF.

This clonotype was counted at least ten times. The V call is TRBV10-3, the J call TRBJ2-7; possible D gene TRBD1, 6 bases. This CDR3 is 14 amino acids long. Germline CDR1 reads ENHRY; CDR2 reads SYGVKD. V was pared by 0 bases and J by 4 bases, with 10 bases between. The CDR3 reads CAISESTGTYEQYF. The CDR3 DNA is TGTGCCATCAGTGAGTCGACAGGAACTTACGAGCAGTACTTC.

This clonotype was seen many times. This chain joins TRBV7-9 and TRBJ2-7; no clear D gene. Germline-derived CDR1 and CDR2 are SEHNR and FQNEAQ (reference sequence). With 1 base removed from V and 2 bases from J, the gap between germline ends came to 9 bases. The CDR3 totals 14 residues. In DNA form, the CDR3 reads TGTGCCAGCAGCTTAGTCGCAGCTACCTACGAGCAGTACTTC. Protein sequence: CASSLVAATYEQYF. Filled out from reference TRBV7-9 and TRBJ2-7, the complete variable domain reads DTGVSQNPRHKITKRGQNVTFRCDPISEHNRLYWYRQTLGQGPEFLTYFQNEAQLEKSRLLSDRFSAERPKGSFSTLEIQRTEQGDSAMYLCASSLVAATYEQYFGPGTRLTVT.

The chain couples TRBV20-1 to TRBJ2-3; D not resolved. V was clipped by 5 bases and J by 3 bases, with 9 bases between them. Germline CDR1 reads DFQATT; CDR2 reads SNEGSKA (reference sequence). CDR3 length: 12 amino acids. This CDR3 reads CSAPSRTDTQYF. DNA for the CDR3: TGCAGTGCTCCAAGTCGTACAGATACGCAGTATTTT.

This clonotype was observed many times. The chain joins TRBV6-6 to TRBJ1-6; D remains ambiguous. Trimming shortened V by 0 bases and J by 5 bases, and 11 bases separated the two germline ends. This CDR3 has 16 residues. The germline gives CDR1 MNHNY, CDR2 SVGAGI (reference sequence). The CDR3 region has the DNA TGTGCCAGCAGTTACTCACCTATAAAGAATAATTCACCCCTCCACTTT. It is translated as CASSYSPIKNNSPLHF.

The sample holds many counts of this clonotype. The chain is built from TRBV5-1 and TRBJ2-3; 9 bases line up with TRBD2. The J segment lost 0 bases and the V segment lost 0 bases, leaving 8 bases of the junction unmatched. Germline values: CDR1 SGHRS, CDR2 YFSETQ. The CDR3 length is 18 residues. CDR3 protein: CASSLGLAGWASTDTQYF. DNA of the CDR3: TGCGCCAGCAGCTTGGGGCTAGCGGGATGGGCTAGCACAGATACGCAGTATTTT.

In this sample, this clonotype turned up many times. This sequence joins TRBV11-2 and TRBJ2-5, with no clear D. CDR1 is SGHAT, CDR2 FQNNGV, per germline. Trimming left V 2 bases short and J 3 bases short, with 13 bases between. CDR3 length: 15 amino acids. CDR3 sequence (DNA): TGTGCCAGCAGCTTATTCGGCGGTAATGAAGAGACCCAGTACTTC. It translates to CASSLFGGNEETQYF.

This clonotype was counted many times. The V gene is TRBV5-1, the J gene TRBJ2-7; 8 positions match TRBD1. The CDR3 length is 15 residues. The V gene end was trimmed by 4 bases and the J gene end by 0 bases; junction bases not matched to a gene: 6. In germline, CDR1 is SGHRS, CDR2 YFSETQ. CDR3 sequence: CASSPRGPSSYEQYF. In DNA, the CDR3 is TGCGCCAGCAGCCCCAGGGGGCCAAGCTCCTACGAGCAGTACTTC.

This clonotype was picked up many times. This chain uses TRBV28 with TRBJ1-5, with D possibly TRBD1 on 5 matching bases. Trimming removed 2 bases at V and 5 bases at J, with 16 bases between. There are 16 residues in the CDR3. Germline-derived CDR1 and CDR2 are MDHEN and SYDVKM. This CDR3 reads CASSLRPRGGYQPQHF. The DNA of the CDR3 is TGTGCCAGCAGTTTAAGACCGAGGGGAGGATATCAGCCCCAGCATTTT. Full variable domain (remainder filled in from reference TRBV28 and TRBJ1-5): DVKVTQSSRYLVKRTGEKVFLECVQDMDHENMFWYRQDPGLGLRLIYFSYDVKMKEKGDIPEGYSVSREKKERFSLILESASTNQTSMYLCASSLRPRGGYQPQHFGDGTRLSIL.

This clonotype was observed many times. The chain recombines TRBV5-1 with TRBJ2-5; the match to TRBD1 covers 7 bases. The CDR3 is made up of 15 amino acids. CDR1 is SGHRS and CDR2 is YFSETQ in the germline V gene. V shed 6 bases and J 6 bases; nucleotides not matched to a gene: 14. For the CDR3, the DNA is TGCGCCAGCACCCAAAGACAGGGTGGGCAGAAGACCCAGTACTTC. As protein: CASTQRQGGQKTQYF.

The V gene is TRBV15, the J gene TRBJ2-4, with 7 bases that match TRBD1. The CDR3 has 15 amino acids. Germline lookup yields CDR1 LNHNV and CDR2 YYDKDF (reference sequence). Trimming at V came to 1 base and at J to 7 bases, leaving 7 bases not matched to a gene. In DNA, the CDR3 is TGTGCCACCAGCAGAGTGGACAGGAACGGGAACATTCAGTACTTC. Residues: CATSRVDRNGNIQYF. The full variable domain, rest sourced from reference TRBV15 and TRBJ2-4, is DAMVIQNPRYQVTQFGKPVTLSCSQTLNHNVMYWYQQKSSQAPKLLFHYYDKDFNNEADTPDNFQSRRPNTSFCFLDIRSPGLGDTAMYLCATSRVDRNGNIQYFGAGTRLSVL.

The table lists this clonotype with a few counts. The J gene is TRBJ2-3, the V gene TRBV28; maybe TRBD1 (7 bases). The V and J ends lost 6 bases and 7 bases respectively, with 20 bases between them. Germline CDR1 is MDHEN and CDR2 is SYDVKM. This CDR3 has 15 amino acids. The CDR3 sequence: CASRPTGGGPNTQYF. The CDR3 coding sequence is TGTGCCAGCAGGCCCACCGGAGGGGGCCCTAATACGCAGTATTTT.

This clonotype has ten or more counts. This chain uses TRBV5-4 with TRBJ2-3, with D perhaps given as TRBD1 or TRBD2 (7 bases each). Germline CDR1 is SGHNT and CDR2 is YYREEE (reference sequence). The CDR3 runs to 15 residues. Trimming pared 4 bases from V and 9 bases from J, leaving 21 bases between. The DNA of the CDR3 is TGTGCCAGCAGCGAGGCCCGATCCAGGGGGGGGACGCAGTATTTT. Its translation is CASSEARSRGGTQYF.